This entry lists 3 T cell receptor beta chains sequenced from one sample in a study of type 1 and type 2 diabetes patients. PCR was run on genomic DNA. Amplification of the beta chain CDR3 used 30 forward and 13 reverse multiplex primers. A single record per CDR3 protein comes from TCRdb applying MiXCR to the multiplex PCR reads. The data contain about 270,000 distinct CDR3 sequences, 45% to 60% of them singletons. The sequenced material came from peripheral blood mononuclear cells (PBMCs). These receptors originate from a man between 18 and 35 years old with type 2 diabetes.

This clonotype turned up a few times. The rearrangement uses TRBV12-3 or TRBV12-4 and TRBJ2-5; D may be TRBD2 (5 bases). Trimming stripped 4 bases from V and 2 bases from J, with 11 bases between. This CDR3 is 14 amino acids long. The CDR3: CASSSTGTQETQYF. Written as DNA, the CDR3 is TGTGCCAGCAGTTCGACGGGAACTCAAGAGACCCAGTACTTC.

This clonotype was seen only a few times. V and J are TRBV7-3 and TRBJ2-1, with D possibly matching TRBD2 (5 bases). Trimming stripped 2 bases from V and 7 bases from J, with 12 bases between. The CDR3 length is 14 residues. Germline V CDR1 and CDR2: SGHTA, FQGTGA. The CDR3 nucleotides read TGTGCCAGCAGCTTAGATGGGAGTAGTAATGAGCAGTTCTTC. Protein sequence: CASSLDGSSNEQFF.

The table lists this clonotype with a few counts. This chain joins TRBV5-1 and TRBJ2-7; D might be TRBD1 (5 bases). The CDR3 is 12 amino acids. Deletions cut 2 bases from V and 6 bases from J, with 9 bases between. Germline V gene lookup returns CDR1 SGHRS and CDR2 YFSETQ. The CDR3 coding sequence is TGCGCCAGCAGCTTATCAGGGCCCGAGCAGTACTTC. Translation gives CASSLSGPEQYF.